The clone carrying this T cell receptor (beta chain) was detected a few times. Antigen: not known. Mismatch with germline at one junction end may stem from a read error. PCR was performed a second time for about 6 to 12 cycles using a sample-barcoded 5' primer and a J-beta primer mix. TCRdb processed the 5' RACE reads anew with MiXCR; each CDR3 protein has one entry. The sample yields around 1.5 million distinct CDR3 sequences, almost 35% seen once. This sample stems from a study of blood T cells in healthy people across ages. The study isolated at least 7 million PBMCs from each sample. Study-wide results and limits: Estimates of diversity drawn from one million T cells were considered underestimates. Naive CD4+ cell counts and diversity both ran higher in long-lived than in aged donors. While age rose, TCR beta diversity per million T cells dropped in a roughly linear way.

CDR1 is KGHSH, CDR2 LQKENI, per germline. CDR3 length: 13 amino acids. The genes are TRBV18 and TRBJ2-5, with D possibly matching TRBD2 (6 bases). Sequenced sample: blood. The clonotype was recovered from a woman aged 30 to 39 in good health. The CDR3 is CASSPRGEETQYF. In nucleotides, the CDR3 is TGCGCCAGCAGCCCCCGCGGGGAAGAGACCCAGTACTTC.